This is a list of T cell receptor beta chains from one sample in a study of type 1 regulatory T cells. A single record per CDR3 protein comes from TCRdb applying MiXCR to the reads. The sample has under 75,000 distinct CDR3 sequences; roughly 20% are singletons. These receptors' antigens are unknown. The sample taken for sequencing was cultured type 1 regulatory T (Tr1) cells, either the whole culture or a sorted fraction (not recorded which). The receptors derive from a human donor in good health. Both conserved end residues are part of each CDR3. The order of the fields is J gene, D gene, clone size, V gene, CDR3 length, CDR3 protein, CDR3 DNA. D genes are given only for firm matches. A clone size is listed for some rows: how often the clone was seen (once, few, many), or a class if it is expanded.

>TRBJ2-1|-|few|TRBV12-3/TRBV12-4|15
CASSFWVSSYNEQFF
TGTGCCAGCAGTTTCTGGGTTAGCTCCTACAATGAGCAGTTCTTC
>TRBJ2-1|-|few|TRBV11-1|14
CASSLSFSYNEQFF
TGTGCCAGCAGCTTAAGTTTTTCCTACAATGAGCAGTTCTTC
>TRBJ2-1|-|-|TRBV7-2|15
CASSRRVLSYNEQFF
TGTGCCAGCAGCAGGCGGGTCCTCTCCTACAATGAGCAGTTCTTC
>TRBJ2-3|TRBD2|few|TRBV14|16
CASSALVWREADTQYF
TGTGCCAGCAGCGCCTTGGTTTGGCGGGAGGCGGATACGCAGTATTTT
>TRBJ2-1|TRBD2|many|TRBV6-6|14
CASSRTSSYNEQFF
TGTGCCAGCAGTAGGACTAGCAGTTACAATGAGCAGTTCTTC
>TRBJ2-1|-|-|TRBV5-1|17
CASSLFSAGGPMNEQSF
TGCGCCAGCAGCTTGTTTAGCGCAGGAGGGCCTATGAATGAGCAGTCCTTC
>TRBJ1-2|-|few|TRBV6-5|13
CASSYGANYGYTF
TGTGCCAGCAGTTACGGAGCTAACTATGGCTACACCTTC
>TRBJ2-5|TRBD2|-|TRBV20-1|12
CRVGGGQETQYF
TGCAGAGTGGGGGGGGGACAAGAGACCCAGTACTTC
>TRBJ1-1|-|-|TRBV10-3|14
CAISESGGGGEAFF
TGTGCCATCAGTGAGTCGGGGGGGGGCGGAGAAGCTTTCTTT
>TRBJ2-2|-|-|TRBV7-3|13
CASSGTSTGELFF
TGTGCCAGCAGCGGGACATCGACCGGGGAGCTGTTTTTT
>TRBJ2-5|TRBD1|many|TRBV5-1|14
CASSSGTEQQTQYF
TGCGCCAGCAGCAGTGGGACAGAGCAACAGACCCAGTACTTC
>TRBJ2-2|-|-|TRBV5-1|15
CASSLGPGVTGELFF
TGCGCCAGCAGCTTGGGGCCAGGGGTGACCGGGGAGCTGTTTTTT
>TRBJ1-2|-|-|TRBV5-1|13
CASSFVEGYGYTF
TGCGCCAGCAGCTTCGTAGAGGGCTATGGCTACACCTTC
>TRBJ2-7|-|-|TRBV5-1|14
CASSLRGPENEQYF
TGCGCCAGCAGCTTGAGGGGTCCGGAGAACGAGCAGTACTTC
>TRBJ2-7|-|few|TRBV10-3|11
CAISESREQYF
TGTGCCATCAGTGAGTCTCGGGAGCAGTACTTC
>TRBJ2-7|-|-|TRBV21-1|16
CASSKDLASPLYEQYF
TGTGCCAGCAGCAAAGACCTAGCATCCCCCCTCTACGAGCAGTACTTC
>TRBJ1-2|-|-|TRBV7-2|13
CASSSDGLYGYTF
TGTGCCAGCAGCTCGGACGGACTATATGGCTACACCTTC
>TRBJ1-2|-|few|TRBV28|16
CASSIPISQGGYGYTF
TGTGCCAGCAGCATCCCCATTTCCCAGGGCGGCTATGGCTACACCTTC
>TRBJ1-5|-|many|TRBV12-3/TRBV12-4|12
CASSSGDQPQHF
TGTGCCAGCAGTTCAGGGGATCAGCCCCAGCATTTT
>TRBJ2-1|TRBD2|few|TRBV9|16
CASSGRLAGGYNEQFF
TGTGCCAGCAGCGGCCGACTAGCGGGAGGGTACAATGAGCAGTTCTTC
>TRBJ1-5|-|-|TRBV5-3|17
CARSPSVGLYSNQPQHF
TGTGCCAGAAGCCCCTCGGTGGGATTATATAGCAATCAGCCCCAGCATTTT
>TRBJ2-1|-|few|TRBV7-2|14
CASSAGSVYNEQFF
TGTGCCAGCAGCGCCGGGTCGGTTTATAATGAGCAGTTCTTC
>TRBJ2-1|TRBD2|many|TRBV7-3|17
CASSLTGTSGRGNEQFF
TGTGCCAGCAGCTTAACCGGGACTAGCGGGAGAGGGAATGAGCAGTTCTTC
>TRBJ2-1|TRBD2|many|TRBV5-1|15
CASSLVGTSVHEQFF
TGCGCCAGCAGCTTGGTTGGGACTAGCGTCCATGAGCAGTTCTTC
>TRBJ2-1|-|few|TRBV5-1|13
CASSFGLDNEQFF
TGCGCCAGCAGCTTCGGGCTAGACAATGAGCAGTTCTTC
>TRBJ1-1|-|-|TRBV20-1|15
CSAREQTGIGTEAFF
TGCAGTGCTAGGGAACAGACAGGTATCGGCACTGAAGCTTTCTTT
>TRBJ2-4|-|-|TRBV3-1|14
CASSQGPGKNIQYF
TGTGCCAGCAGCCAAGGTCCAGGGAAAAACATTCAGTACTTC
>TRBJ2-3|-|-|TRBV7-8|16
CASSLGWARLTDTQYF
TGTGCCAGCAGCTTAGGCTGGGCTAGACTCACAGATACGCAGTATTTT
>TRBJ2-2|-|few|TRBV7-2|16
CASSPAGVGNTGELFF
TGTGCCAGCAGCCCCGCCGGGGTTGGGAACACCGGGGAGCTGTTTTTT
>TRBJ1-6|-|medium-sized|TRBV5-1|15
CASSLRGFGNSPLHF
TGCGCCAGCAGCTTGAGGGGTTTTGGTAATTCACCCCTCCACTTT
>TRBJ2-1|TRBD2|many|TRBV12-3/TRBV12-4|17
CASSRLVAGGIYNEQFF
TGTGCCAGCAGCCGGTTGGTAGCGGGAGGGATTTACAATGAGCAGTTCTTC
>TRBJ2-5|-|-|TRBV5-1|14
CASSLGSGSETQYF
TGCGCCAGCAGCTTGGGGTCGGGATCAGAGACCCAGTACTTC
>TRBJ2-5|-|-|TRBV5-1|13
CASSLFSQETQYF
TGCGCCAGCAGCTTGTTCAGCCAAGAGACCCAGTACTTC
>TRBJ2-3|-|few|TRBV29-1|13
CSVDLGTSDTQYF
TGCAGCGTTGACTTGGGGACTTCAGATACGCAGTATTTT
>TRBJ2-3|-|few|TRBV29-1|12
CSARTTTDTQYF
TGCAGCGCGAGGACTACGACAGATACGCAGTATTTT
>TRBJ1-2|TRBD1|-|TRBV10-3|14
CAISQSDREYGYTF
TGTGCCATCAGCCAATCAGACAGGGAGTATGGCTACACCTTC
>TRBJ1-5|-|-|TRBV7-3|15
CASSLHGDPNQPQHF
TGTGCCAGCAGCTTACACGGGGACCCTAATCAGCCCCAGCATTTT
>TRBJ2-7|TRBD2|-|TRBV6-2/TRBV6-3|15
CASSSPSGRSYEQYF
TGTGCCAGCAGTTCCCCTAGCGGGAGATCCTACGAGCAGTACTTC
>TRBJ2-1|-|-|TRBV20-1|13
CSASLRLYNEQFF
TGCAGTGCTAGTCTTCGTCTGTACAATGAGCAGTTCTTC
>TRBJ2-4|-|-|TRBV20-1|13
CSARPGHPNIQYF
TGCAGTGCTAGACCGGGACATCCAAACATTCAGTACTTC
>TRBJ2-1|-|many|TRBV7-2|16
CASSLVSGPLAWEQFF
TGTGCCAGCAGCTTAGTGTCGGGACCCCTAGCTTGGGAGCAGTTCTTC
>TRBJ2-1|TRBD2|few|TRBV20-1|14
CSASRLAGVVEQFF
TGCAGTGCTAGCAGGTTGGCGGGAGTTGTTGAGCAGTTCTTC
>TRBJ2-5|-|few|TRBV20-1|12
CSARPRQETQYF
TGCAGTGCTAGGCCGCGGCAAGAGACCCAGTACTTC
>TRBJ2-1|TRBD2|few|TRBV12-3/TRBV12-4|12
CASGSSYNEQFF
TGTGCGAGCGGGAGCTCCTACAATGAGCAGTTCTTC
>TRBJ1-2|-|few|TRBV4-3|12
CASSLSGYGYTF
TGCGCCAGCAGCCTAAGTGGCTATGGCTACACCTTC
>TRBJ2-1|-|few|TRBV7-6|16
CASSLRAGSYGNEQFF
TGTGCCAGCAGCTTAAGAGCTGGGAGTTATGGCAATGAGCAGTTCTTC
>TRBJ2-2|-|few|TRBV20-1|14
CSATWSTHTGELFF
TGCAGTGCTACCTGGAGTACGCACACCGGGGAGCTGTTTTTT
>TRBJ2-7|TRBD1|few|TRBV12-3/TRBV12-4|15
CASSSSGTGGYEQYF
TGTGCCAGCAGTTCCTCCGGGACAGGGGGTTACGAGCAGTACTTC
>TRBJ2-7|-|many|TRBV20-1|13
CSALGQGVSEQYF
TGCAGTGCCCTGGGTCAGGGAGTAAGCGAGCAGTACTTC